This T cell receptor beta chain was sequenced for a study of regulatory T cells in long-lasting Graves disease. Study results and limitations: Sampling was limited to peripheral blood rather than thyroid tissue. Persistent Graves' patients showed less TCR diversity than newly diagnosed ones. Newly diagnosed disease favored TRBV20-1 and TRBJ2-1 over persistent disease.

Time point specified: persistent/refractory GD, antithyroid drugs over 5 years with positive TRAb. RNA extracted from PBMCs served as the sequencing template. Graves' disease diagnoses used American Thyroid Association guidelines. This clonotype was seen many times. The antigen remains undetermined. The CDR3 is 14 amino acids. V shed 1 base, J shed 1 base, and the junction held 0 bases outside the gene matches. Germline V gene lookup returns CDR1 SGHNT and CDR2 YENEEA. Building the TCR beta libraries relied on iRepertoire HTBI primers, and CDR3 regions underwent Arm-PCR. TCRdb re-called the multiplex PCR reads through MiXCR, storing one row per CDR3 protein. Of some 420,000 distinct CDR3 sequences listed, approximately 23% are singletons.

The V call is TRBV11-3, the J call TRBJ2-5; 7 nucleotides agree with TRBD1. The material sequenced was peripheral blood mononuclear cells (PBMCs), taken when the disease was refractory, from a patient treated with antithyroid drugs. The sequence was obtained from a female donor with Graves disease. The CDR3 spells CASSLGDSQETQYF. The CDR3 coding sequence is TGTGCCAGCAGCTTAGGGGACAGCCAAGAGACCCAGTACTTC. Full variable domain (missing parts from reference TRBV11-3 and TRBJ2-5): EAGVVQSPRYKIIEKKQPVAFWCNPISGHNTLYWYLQNLGQGPELLIRYENEEAVDDSQLPKDRFSAERLKGVDSTLKIQPAELGDSAVYLCASSLGDSQETQYFGPGTRLLVL.